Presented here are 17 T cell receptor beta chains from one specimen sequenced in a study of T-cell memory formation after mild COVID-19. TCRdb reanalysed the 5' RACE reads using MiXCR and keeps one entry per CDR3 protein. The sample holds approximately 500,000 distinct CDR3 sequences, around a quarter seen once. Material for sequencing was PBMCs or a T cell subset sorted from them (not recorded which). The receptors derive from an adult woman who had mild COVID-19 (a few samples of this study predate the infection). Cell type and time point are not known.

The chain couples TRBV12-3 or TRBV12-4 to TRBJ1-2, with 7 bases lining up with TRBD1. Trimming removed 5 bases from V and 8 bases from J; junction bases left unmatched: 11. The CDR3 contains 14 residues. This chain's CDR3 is CASSPQTGRAGYTF. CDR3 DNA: TGTGCCAGCAGTCCCCAGACAGGGCGGGCCGGCTACACCTTC.

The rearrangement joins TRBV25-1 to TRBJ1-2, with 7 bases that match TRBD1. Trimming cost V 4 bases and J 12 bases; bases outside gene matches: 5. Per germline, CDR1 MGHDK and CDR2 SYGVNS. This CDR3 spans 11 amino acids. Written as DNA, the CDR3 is TGTGCCAGCAGTGGAGGGACAGATCACACCTTC. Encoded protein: CASSGGTDHTF.

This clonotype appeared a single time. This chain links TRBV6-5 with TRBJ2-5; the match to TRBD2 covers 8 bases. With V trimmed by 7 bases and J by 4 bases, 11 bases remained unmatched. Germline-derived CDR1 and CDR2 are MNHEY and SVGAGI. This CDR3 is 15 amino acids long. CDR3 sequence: CASTAPGLEGETQYF. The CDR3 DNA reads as TGTGCCAGCACAGCTCCGGGACTAGAAGGAGAGACCCAGTACTTC.

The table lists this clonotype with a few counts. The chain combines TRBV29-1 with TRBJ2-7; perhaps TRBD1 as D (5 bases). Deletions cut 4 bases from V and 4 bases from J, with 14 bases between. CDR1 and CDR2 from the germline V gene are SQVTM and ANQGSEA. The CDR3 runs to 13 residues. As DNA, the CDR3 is TGCAGCGTTGGGCGGCAGGGAACGTACGAGCAGTACTTC. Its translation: CSVGRQGTYEQYF.

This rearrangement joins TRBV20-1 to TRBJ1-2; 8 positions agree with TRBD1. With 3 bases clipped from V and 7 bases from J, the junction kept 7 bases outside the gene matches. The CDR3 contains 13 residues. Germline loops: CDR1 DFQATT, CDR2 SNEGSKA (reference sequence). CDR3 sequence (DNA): TGCAGTGCTAGGGACCACAGGGGGGTTGGCTACACCTTC. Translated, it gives CSARDHRGVGYTF.

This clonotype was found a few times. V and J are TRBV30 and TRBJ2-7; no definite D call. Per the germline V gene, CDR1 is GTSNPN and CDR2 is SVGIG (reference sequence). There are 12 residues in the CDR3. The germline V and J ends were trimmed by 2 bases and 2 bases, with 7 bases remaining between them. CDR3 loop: CAWSSDTYEQYF. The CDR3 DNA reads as TGTGCCTGGAGTTCAGATACCTACGAGCAGTACTTC.

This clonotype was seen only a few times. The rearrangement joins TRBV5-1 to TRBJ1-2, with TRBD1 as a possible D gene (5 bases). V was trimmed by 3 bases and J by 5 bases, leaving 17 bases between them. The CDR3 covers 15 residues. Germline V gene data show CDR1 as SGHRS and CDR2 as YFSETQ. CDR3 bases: TGCGCCAGCAGCTCCACGGGCCAGCAGGGATATGGCTACACCTTC. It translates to CASSSTGQQGYGYTF.

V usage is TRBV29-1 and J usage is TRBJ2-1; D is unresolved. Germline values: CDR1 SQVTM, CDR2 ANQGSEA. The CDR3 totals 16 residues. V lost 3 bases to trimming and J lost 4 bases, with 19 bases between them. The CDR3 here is CSVDGSRSPLYNEQFF. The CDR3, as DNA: TGCAGCGTTGATGGGTCGCGAAGCCCTCTATACAATGAGCAGTTCTTC.

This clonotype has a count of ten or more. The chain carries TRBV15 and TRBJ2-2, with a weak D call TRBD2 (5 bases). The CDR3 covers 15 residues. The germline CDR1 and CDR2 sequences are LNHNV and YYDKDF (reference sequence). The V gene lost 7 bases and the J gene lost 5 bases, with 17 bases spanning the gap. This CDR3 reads CATKFSIEGTGELFF. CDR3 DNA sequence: TGTGCCACCAAGTTCTCCATTGAGGGTACCGGGGAGCTGTTTTTT.

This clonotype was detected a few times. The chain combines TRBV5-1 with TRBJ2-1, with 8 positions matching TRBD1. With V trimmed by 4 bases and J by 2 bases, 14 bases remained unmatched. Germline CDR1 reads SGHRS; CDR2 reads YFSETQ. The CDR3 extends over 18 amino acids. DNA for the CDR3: TGCGCCAGCAGCACCGAGGCCACAGGGGGTTATCCCTACAATGAGCAGTTCTTC. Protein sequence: CASSTEATGGYPYNEQFF.

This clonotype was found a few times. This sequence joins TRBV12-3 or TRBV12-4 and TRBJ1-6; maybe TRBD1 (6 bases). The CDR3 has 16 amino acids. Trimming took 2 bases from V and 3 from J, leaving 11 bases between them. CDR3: CASSLRGTVYNSPLHF. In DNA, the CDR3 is TGTGCCAGCAGTTTAAGGGGGACGGTCTATAATTCACCCCTCCACTTT.

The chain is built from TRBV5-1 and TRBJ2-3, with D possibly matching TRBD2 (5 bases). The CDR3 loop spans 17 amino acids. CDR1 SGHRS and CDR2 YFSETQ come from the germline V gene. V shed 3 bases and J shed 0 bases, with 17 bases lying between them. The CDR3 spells CASSSRYGRGSTDTQYF. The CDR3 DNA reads TGCGCCAGCAGCTCTCGGTATGGTCGGGGAAGCACAGATACGCAGTATTTT.

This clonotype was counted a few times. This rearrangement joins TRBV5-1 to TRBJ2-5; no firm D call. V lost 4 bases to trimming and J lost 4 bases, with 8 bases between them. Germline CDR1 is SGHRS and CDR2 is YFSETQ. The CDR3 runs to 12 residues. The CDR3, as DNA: TGCGCCAGCAGCCCGAAGGGAGAGACCCAGTACTTC. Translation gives CASSPKGETQYF.

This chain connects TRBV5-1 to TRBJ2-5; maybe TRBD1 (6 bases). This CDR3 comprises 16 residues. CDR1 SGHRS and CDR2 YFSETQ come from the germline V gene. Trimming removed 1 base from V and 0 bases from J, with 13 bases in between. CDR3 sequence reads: CASSLLATGYQETQYF. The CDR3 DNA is TGCGCCAGCAGCTTGTTAGCGACAGGTTACCAAGAGACCCAGTACTTC.

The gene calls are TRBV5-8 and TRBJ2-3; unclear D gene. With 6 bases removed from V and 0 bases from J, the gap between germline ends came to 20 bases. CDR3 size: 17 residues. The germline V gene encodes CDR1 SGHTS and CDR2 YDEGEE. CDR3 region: CASNFPSSDPSTDTQYF. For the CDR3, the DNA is TGTGCCAGCAACTTTCCAAGTTCGGATCCTAGCACAGATACGCAGTATTTT.

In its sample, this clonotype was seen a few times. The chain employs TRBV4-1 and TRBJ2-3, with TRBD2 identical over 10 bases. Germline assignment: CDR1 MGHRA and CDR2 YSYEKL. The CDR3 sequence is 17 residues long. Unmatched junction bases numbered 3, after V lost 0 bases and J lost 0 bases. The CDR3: CASSQDATSGSTDTQYF. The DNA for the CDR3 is TGCGCCAGCAGCCAAGATGCGACTAGCGGGAGCACAGATACGCAGTATTTT.

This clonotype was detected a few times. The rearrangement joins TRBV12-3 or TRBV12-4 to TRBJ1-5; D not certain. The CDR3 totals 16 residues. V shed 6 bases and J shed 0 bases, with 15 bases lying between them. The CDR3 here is CASRTTEDLSNQPQHF. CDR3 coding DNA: TGTGCCAGCAGAACGACTGAAGATCTTAGCAATCAGCCCCAGCATTTT.